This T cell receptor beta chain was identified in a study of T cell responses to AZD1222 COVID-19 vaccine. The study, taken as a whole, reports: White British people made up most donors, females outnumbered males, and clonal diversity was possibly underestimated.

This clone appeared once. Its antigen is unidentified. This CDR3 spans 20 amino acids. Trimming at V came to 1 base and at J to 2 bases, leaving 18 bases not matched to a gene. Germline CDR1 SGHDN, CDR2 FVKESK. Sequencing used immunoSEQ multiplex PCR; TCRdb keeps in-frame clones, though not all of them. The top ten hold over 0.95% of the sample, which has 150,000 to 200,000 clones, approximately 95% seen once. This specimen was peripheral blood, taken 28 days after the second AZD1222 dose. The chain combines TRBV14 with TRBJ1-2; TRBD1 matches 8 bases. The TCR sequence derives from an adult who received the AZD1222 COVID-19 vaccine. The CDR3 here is CASSQAPRWTGNRANYGYTF. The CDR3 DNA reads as TGTGCCAGCAGCCAAGCCCCCCGATGGACAGGGAATCGGGCGAACTATGGCTACACCTTC.